The rows below give T cell receptor beta chains drawn from one sample of a study of shared clonotypes between healthy human individuals. Sequencing used immunoSEQ multiplex PCR; TCRdb keeps in-frame clones, though not all of them. The table has fewer than 650,000 clones, about 80% seen once; the top ten hold 12%. Sequenced sample: PBMCs. Receptors originate from a woman aged 40 to 50 in good health. Some clones in this sample may be carry-over from other donors' samples. Each CDR3 is given with its conserved first and last residue. Fields, in order: V gene, clone size, D gene, J gene, CDR3 DNA, CDR3 protein. The D gene is left open where the match is weak. Size values are once, few and many counts, or a class for expanded clones, and some rows have none.

V gene: TRBV18
clone size: -
D gene: -
J gene: TRBJ2-5
CDR3 DNA: TGTGCCAGCTCACCGACAGTCCAAGAGACCCAGTACTTC
CDR3 protein: CASSPTVQETQYF

V gene: TRBV4-3
clone size: -
D gene: -
J gene: TRBJ2-1
CDR3 DNA: TGCGCCAGCAGTAGGGAGAATGAGCAGTTCTTC
CDR3 protein: CASSRENEQFF

V gene: TRBV9
clone size: -
D gene: -
J gene: TRBJ2-2
CDR3 DNA: TGTGCCAGCAGCGTAGGTGGCGTGAACACCGGGGAGCTGTTTTTT
CDR3 protein: CASSVGGVNTGELFF

V gene: TRBV18
clone size: -
D gene: TRBD2
J gene: TRBJ2-7
CDR3 DNA: TGTGCCAGCTCACCATGGACTAGCGCCACCTACGAGCAGTACTTC
CDR3 protein: CASSPWTSATYEQYF

V gene: TRBV6-1
clone size: once
D gene: TRBD1
J gene: TRBJ2-2
CDR3 DNA: TGTGCCAGCGGGAGGACAGGGAAGAACACCGGGGAGCTGTTTTTT
CDR3 protein: CASGRTGKNTGELFF

V gene: TRBV19
clone size: -
D gene: -
J gene: TRBJ2-7
CDR3 DNA: TGTGCCAGTAGCCCCCCAAGCTCCTACGAGCAGTACTTC
CDR3 protein: CASSPPSSYEQYF

V gene: TRBV7-2
clone size: few
D gene: -
J gene: TRBJ1-6
CDR3 DNA: TGTGCCAGCAGCTTAGCAATGAATTCACCCCTCCACTTT
CDR3 protein: CASSLAMNSPLHF

V gene: TRBV5-1
clone size: -
D gene: TRBD2
J gene: TRBJ2-4
CDR3 DNA: TGCGCCAGCAGCTTCGGGACTAGCGGGTCCGAGGGTAACATTCAGTACTTC
CDR3 protein: CASSFGTSGSEGNIQYF

V gene: TRBV2
clone size: -
D gene: TRBD1
J gene: TRBJ1-5
CDR3 DNA: TGTGCCAGCAGGGCAGGACAGGGACCTCAGCCCCAGCATTTT
CDR3 protein: CASRAGQGPQPQHF

V gene: TRBV15
clone size: -
D gene: TRBD2
J gene: TRBJ2-5
CDR3 DNA: TGTGCCACCAGCGAAGGACTAGCGGGATCCGGAGAGACCCAGTACTTC
CDR3 protein: CATSEGLAGSGETQYF

V gene: TRBV7-8
clone size: -
D gene: -
J gene: TRBJ2-1
CDR3 DNA: TGTGCCAGCAGCTCCCTGACTACTTACAATGAGCAGTTCTTC
CDR3 protein: CASSSLTTYNEQFF

V gene: TRBV19
clone size: -
D gene: TRBD1
J gene: TRBJ2-7
CDR3 DNA: TGTGCCAGTATGGAGACAGGGACAGCAACCTACGAGCAGTACTTC
CDR3 protein: CASMETGTATYEQYF

V gene: TRBV18
clone size: few
D gene: -
J gene: TRBJ1-1
CDR3 DNA: TGTGCCAGCTCACCGGCGGTTGACGCTGAAGCTTTCTTT
CDR3 protein: CASSPAVDAEAFF

V gene: TRBV5-1
clone size: once
D gene: TRBD1
J gene: TRBJ2-1
CDR3 DNA: TGCGCCAGCGGGACGACAGGGGGCTCTCGCAATGAGCAGTTCTTC
CDR3 protein: CASGTTGGSRNEQFF

V gene: TRBV18
clone size: -
D gene: -
J gene: TRBJ2-2
CDR3 DNA: TGTGCCAGCTCACGGTCTCTCGCGAACACCGGGGAGCTGTTTTTT
CDR3 protein: CASSRSLANTGELFF

V gene: TRBV9
clone size: -
D gene: -
J gene: TRBJ2-2
CDR3 DNA: TGTGCCAGCAGTATAAGGGGAAACACCGGGGAGCTGTTTTTT
CDR3 protein: CASSIRGNTGELFF

V gene: TRBV10-3
clone size: few
D gene: -
J gene: TRBJ1-5
CDR3 DNA: TGTGCCATCAGGAGGGATTGGGATCAGCCCCAGCATTTT
CDR3 protein: CAIRRDWDQPQHF

V gene: TRBV7-2
clone size: once
D gene: TRBD2
J gene: TRBJ2-3
CDR3 DNA: TGTGCCAGCAGCTTAGCTAGCGGGAGGGATACGCAGTATTTT
CDR3 protein: CASSLASGRDTQYF

V gene: TRBV27
clone size: -
D gene: -
J gene: TRBJ2-7
CDR3 DNA: TGTGCCAGCAGTCCGTTTGAGCCGGGCTACGAGCAGTACTTC
CDR3 protein: CASSPFEPGYEQYF

V gene: TRBV5-1
clone size: -
D gene: -
J gene: TRBJ1-4
CDR3 DNA: TGCGCCAGCAGCCGAGATGGGGGCAGGGCGAATGAAAAACTGTTTTTT
CDR3 protein: CASSRDGGRANEKLFF

V gene: TRBV5-4
clone size: -
D gene: TRBD1
J gene: TRBJ2-1
CDR3 DNA: TGTGCCAGCAGCAGGCGGACAGGGGCCTACAATGAGCAGTTCTTC
CDR3 protein: CASSRRTGAYNEQFF

V gene: TRBV2
clone size: -
D gene: TRBD1
J gene: TRBJ2-2
CDR3 DNA: TGTGCCAGCAGGGACGACAGGGGGCTCACCGGGGAGCTGTTTTTT
CDR3 protein: CASRDDRGLTGELFF

V gene: TRBV29-1
clone size: -
D gene: -
J gene: TRBJ2-1
CDR3 DNA: TGCAGCGTTGTCCTGGCAGGGCCTGCCAATGAGCAGTTCTTC
CDR3 protein: CSVVLAGPANEQFF

V gene: TRBV4-1
clone size: -
D gene: -
J gene: TRBJ1-4
CDR3 DNA: TGCGCCAGCAGCCAAGGACCCCTGGAAAAACTGTTTTTT
CDR3 protein: CASSQGPLEKLFF

V gene: TRBV28
clone size: -
D gene: -
J gene: TRBJ1-1
CDR3 DNA: TGTGCCAGCAGCCCCGGGGGGTTTCAGGGGAACACTGAAGCTTTCTTT
CDR3 protein: CASSPGGFQGNTEAFF

V gene: TRBV9
clone size: -
D gene: TRBD2
J gene: TRBJ2-3
CDR3 DNA: TGTGCCAGCAGCGTATCAAGCGGGATTCAAGATACGCAGTATTTT
CDR3 protein: CASSVSSGIQDTQYF

V gene: TRBV7-3
clone size: -
D gene: TRBD2
J gene: TRBJ2-3
CDR3 DNA: TGTGCCAGCAGTAAGATCCCCGGGACTACCACAGATACGCAGTATTTT
CDR3 protein: CASSKIPGTTTDTQYF

V gene: TRBV29-1
clone size: medium-sized
D gene: -
J gene: TRBJ1-5
CDR3 DNA: TGCAGCGTAGCCACGGACATTAGCAATCAGCCCCAGCATTTT
CDR3 protein: CSVATDISNQPQHF

V gene: TRBV18
clone size: -
D gene: TRBD2
J gene: TRBJ2-1
CDR3 DNA: TGTGCCAGCTCACCACAGCGGGGGGACAATGAGCAGTTCTTC
CDR3 protein: CASSPQRGDNEQFF

V gene: TRBV27
clone size: -
D gene: TRBD2
J gene: TRBJ2-7
CDR3 DNA: TGTGCCAGCAGTAGGGGCGGGGGATCCTACGAGCAGTACTTC
CDR3 protein: CASSRGGGSYEQYF

V gene: TRBV23-1
clone size: few
D gene: -
J gene: TRBJ2-5
CDR3 DNA: TGCGCCAGCAGTCAATCGGGGGGGACAGATAAAGAGACCCAGTACTTC
CDR3 protein: CASSQSGGTDKETQYF

V gene: TRBV30
clone size: -
D gene: -
J gene: TRBJ2-7
CDR3 DNA: TGTGCCTGGAGTAGGGTGGGGGCAGGGGTGCAGTACTTC
CDR3 protein: CAWSRVGAGVQYF

V gene: TRBV9
clone size: -
D gene: -
J gene: TRBJ2-3
CDR3 DNA: TGTGCCAGCAGCGTATACGGAACCAGCACAGATACGCAGTATTTT
CDR3 protein: CASSVYGTSTDTQYF

V gene: TRBV7-2
clone size: -
D gene: -
J gene: TRBJ2-2
CDR3 DNA: TGTGCCAGCAGCTTAGGGCAACTCACCGGGGAGCTGTTTTTT
CDR3 protein: CASSLGQLTGELFF

V gene: TRBV9
clone size: -
D gene: -
J gene: TRBJ2-1
CDR3 DNA: TGTGCCAGCAGCCTAAGGGGCGGCGCCTACAATGAGCAGTTCTTC
CDR3 protein: CASSLRGGAYNEQFF

V gene: TRBV28
clone size: many
D gene: -
J gene: TRBJ2-1
CDR3 DNA: TGTGCCAGCAGTCCCCAGTATGGTGAGCAGTTCTTC
CDR3 protein: CASSPQYGEQFF

V gene: TRBV28
clone size: -
D gene: -
J gene: TRBJ2-3
CDR3 DNA: TGTGCCAGCAGGGAAACTAGCACAGATACGCAGTATTTT
CDR3 protein: CASRETSTDTQYF

V gene: TRBV28
clone size: -
D gene: TRBD2
J gene: TRBJ2-1
CDR3 DNA: TGTGCCAGCACTCCCGGGACTAGTCACTACAATGAGCAGTTCTTC
CDR3 protein: CASTPGTSHYNEQFF

V gene: TRBV28
clone size: -
D gene: TRBD1
J gene: TRBJ2-6
CDR3 DNA: TGTGCCAGCATTAAGACAGGGGCTGGGGCCAACGTCCTGACTTTC
CDR3 protein: CASIKTGAGANVLTF

V gene: TRBV6-5
clone size: -
D gene: -
J gene: TRBJ1-1
CDR3 DNA: TGTGCCAGCAGTTGGGGGGAGGGTACTGAAGCTTTCTTT
CDR3 protein: CASSWGEGTEAFF

V gene: TRBV19
clone size: -
D gene: -
J gene: TRBJ2-5
CDR3 DNA: TGTGCCAGTAGTATACTTGCAGGATCCGAGGAGACCCAGTACTTC
CDR3 protein: CASSILAGSEETQYF

V gene: TRBV15
clone size: few
D gene: -
J gene: TRBJ2-1
CDR3 DNA: TGTGCCACCAGCAGAGATTTGGAGCCGACGAATGAGCAGTTCTTC
CDR3 protein: CATSRDLEPTNEQFF

V gene: TRBV5-1
clone size: -
D gene: TRBD2
J gene: TRBJ2-2
CDR3 DNA: TGCGCCAGCAGCTCAGAGCTAGCGGGGCTCACCGGGGAGCTGTTTTTT
CDR3 protein: CASSSELAGLTGELFF

V gene: TRBV10-3
clone size: once
D gene: -
J gene: TRBJ2-2
CDR3 DNA: TGTGCCATCAGTGAGTCGGTAGACACCGGGGAGCTGTTTTTT
CDR3 protein: CAISESVDTGELFF

V gene: TRBV15
clone size: few
D gene: -
J gene: TRBJ1-1
CDR3 DNA: TGTGCCACCAGCTCCAGGAGAATGAACACTGAAGCTTTCTTT
CDR3 protein: CATSSRRMNTEAFF

V gene: TRBV6-1
clone size: many
D gene: TRBD2
J gene: TRBJ2-1
CDR3 DNA: TGTGCCAGCAGTGAAAGGGCGGGAGGTTCCTACAATGAGCAGTTCTTC
CDR3 protein: CASSERAGGSYNEQFF

V gene: TRBV7-8
clone size: -
D gene: TRBD1
J gene: TRBJ2-1
CDR3 DNA: TGTGCCAGCAGCTTAGCGACAGGGGGCGCCTACAATGAGCAGTTCTTC
CDR3 protein: CASSLATGGAYNEQFF

V gene: TRBV4-2
clone size: -
D gene: -
J gene: TRBJ2-3
CDR3 DNA: TGTGCCAGCAGCCAAGTTCTCTGGACGGCCAGCACAGATACGCAGTATTTT
CDR3 protein: CASSQVLWTASTDTQYF

V gene: TRBV5-4
clone size: -
D gene: -
J gene: TRBJ1-1
CDR3 DNA: TGTGCCAGCAGCCCTGGGGGTGGCACTGAAGCTTTCTTT
CDR3 protein: CASSPGGGTEAFF

V gene: TRBV19
clone size: -
D gene: -
J gene: TRBJ1-5
CDR3 DNA: TGTGCCAGTACCTCCGTTGTGGGAGGCCATCAGCCCCAGCATTTT
CDR3 protein: CASTSVVGGHQPQHF

V gene: TRBV7-8
clone size: -
D gene: -
J gene: TRBJ1-1
CDR3 DNA: TGTGCCAGCAGCCTCGTTGGTAGAGGGGGCACTGAAGCTTTCTTT
CDR3 protein: CASSLVGRGGTEAFF

V gene: TRBV5-1
clone size: once
D gene: -
J gene: TRBJ2-1
CDR3 DNA: TGCGCCAGCAGCTTAAGTACTAAGGCGAGCAATGAGCAGTTCTTC
CDR3 protein: CASSLSTKASNEQFF